The TCR beta chain described here comes from a study of blood T cell repertoires in COVID-19. The overall study: In each case, the material was cDNA or gDNA derived from T cells, B-cell-depleted T cells, or PBMCs.

Repertoires were generated with immunoSEQ multiplex PCR, while TCRdb's copy carries only in-frame clones and drops some. The repertoire holds fewer than 200,000 clones, with just over 85% as singletons. Those who participated ranged in age from 18 to 89 years and resided in roughly 26 US areas. Participant-given clinical history determined each cohort assignment. The CDR3 runs to 14 residues. Germline loops: CDR1 LNHDA, CDR2 SQIVND (reference sequence). V lost 6 bases, J lost 2 bases, and 1 base stayed unmatched. The chain has TRBV19 and TRBJ2-3; TRBD2 matches at 11 bases. The specimen sequenced was PBMCs or T cells enriched from blood (not recorded which). The sequence was obtained from a woman under 30 who had recovered from COVID-19. The CDR3 loop reads CASRLAGVTDTQYF. The CDR3 DNA sequence: TGTGCCAGTAGACTAGCGGGAGTCACAGATACGCAGTATTTT.